This T cell receptor (beta chain) was sequenced during a study of T cell responses to AZD1222 COVID-19 vaccine. Findings and caveats of the study: Nearly half of spike-specific TCRs reportedly go after variant regions that carry no mutations. Dominant at 160-218 and 743-854, vaccine-associated CD4 TCRs also spanned spike. Seropositive status at baseline applied to only six AZD1222 recipients.

Some clones are missing from TCRdb's copy, which holds only in-frame ones; the method was immunoSEQ multiplex PCR. The sample lists around 180,000 clones, approximately 94% occurring once. As regards this clone: The antigen remains unidentified.

Germline V CDR1 and CDR2: MDHEN, SYDVKM. Trimming pared 6 bases from V and 5 bases from J, leaving 16 bases between. The CDR3 has 14 amino acids. The sample consisted of peripheral blood, taken 28 days after the second AZD1222 dose. The origin of this receptor is an adult who received the AZD1222 COVID-19 vaccine. V usage is TRBV28 and J usage is TRBJ1-2, with D hard to call. The CDR3 region is CASRDSGREYGYTF. In DNA, the CDR3 is TGTGCCAGCAGGGACTCGGGGAGAGAGTATGGCTACACCTTC.